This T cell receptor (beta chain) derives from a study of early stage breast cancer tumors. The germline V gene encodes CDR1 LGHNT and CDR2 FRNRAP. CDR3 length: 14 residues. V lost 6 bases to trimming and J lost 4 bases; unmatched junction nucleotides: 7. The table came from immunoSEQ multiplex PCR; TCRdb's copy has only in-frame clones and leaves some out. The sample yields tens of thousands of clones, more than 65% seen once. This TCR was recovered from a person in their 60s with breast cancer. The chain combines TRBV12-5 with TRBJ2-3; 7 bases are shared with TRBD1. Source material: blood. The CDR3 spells CASGPGGLADTQYF. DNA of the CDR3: TGTGCTAGTGGACCAGGGGGTCTTGCAGATACGCAGTATTTT.